This passage covers 3 T cell receptor beta chains from one sample sequenced in a study of cytomegalovirus exposure and HLA in healthy donors. The PCR employed 60 Vbeta primers together with 13 Jbeta primers. The method was immunoSEQ multiplex PCR; TCRdb's version includes in-frame clones alone and lacks a portion of them. Of approximately 90,000 clones listed, roughly four fifths are singletons. The material sequenced was PBMCs. The receptors were gathered from a man in his thirties or forties in good health and CMV-seronegative.

The gene calls are TRBV19 and TRBJ1-4, with no clear D. The germline CDR1 and CDR2 sequences are LNHDA and SQIVND (reference sequence). The CDR3 covers 14 residues. The V end lost 3 bases, the J end lost 7 bases, and 12 bases lay between the germline ends. The CDR3 DNA reads TGTGCCAGTAGTATTACAGTAATCAGTGAAAAACTGTTTTTT. Its translation is CASSITVISEKLFF.

V is TRBV2 and J is TRBJ1-5; D possibly corresponds to TRBD1 (5 bases). CDR1 is SNHLY, CDR2 FYNNEI, per germline. V lost 2 bases to trimming and J lost 2 bases, with 10 bases between them. The CDR3 has 15 amino acids. The CDR3 coding sequence is TGTGCCAGCAGTGAATTAGTGGGGCGCAATCAGCCCCAGCATTTT. Protein sequence: CASSELVGRNQPQHF. Variable domain in full (rest from reference TRBV2 and TRBJ1-5): EPEVTQTPSHQVTQMGQEVILRCVPISNHLYFYWYRQILGQKVEFLVSFYNNEISEKSEIFDDQFSVERPDGSNFTLKIRSTKLEDSAMYFCASSELVGRNQPQHFGDGTRLSIL.

The chain joins TRBV2 to TRBJ1-1; the D gene is possibly TRBD1 (6 bases). V was shortened by 2 bases and J by 5 bases, with 18 bases between the two germline ends. Per germline, CDR1 SNHLY and CDR2 FYNNEI. This CDR3 has 16 amino acids. The DNA of the CDR3 is TGTGCCAGCAGTGAACGGTTTCGGGGAAGGGGGACTGAAGCTTTCTTT. Its protein is CASSERFRGRGTEAFF.